The next 13 T cell receptor beta chains were all read from a single sample in a study of cytomegalovirus exposure and HLA in healthy donors. Primers for the PCR totalled 60 Vbeta and 13 Jbeta. Sequencing was performed with immunoSEQ multiplex PCR; in TCRdb, only in-frame clones are kept and a portion is missing. The sample gives under 200,000 clones, about 75% of which show up once; over 4.5% is in the top ten. Sequencing input: PBMCs. These receptors came from a male donor in good health and CMV-seronegative.

The rearrangement joins TRBV28 to TRBJ1-6, with TRBD1 matching 8 bases. The length of the CDR3 is 15 residues. Trimming removed 6 bases from V and 7 bases from J; junction bases left unmatched: 8. In germline, CDR1 is MDHEN, CDR2 SYDVKM. The CDR3 protein is CASRRSGTGNSPLHF. CDR3 in DNA: TGTGCCAGCAGGAGATCCGGGACAGGCAATTCACCCCTCCACTTT.

The J gene is TRBJ2-1, the V gene TRBV6-5, with a weak D call TRBD2 (7 bases). Trimming removed 2 bases at V and 2 bases at J, with 13 bases between. Germline lookup yields CDR1 MNHEY and CDR2 SVGAGI. The CDR3 is 16 amino acids. CDR3 coding DNA: TGTGCCAGCAGTTACGGTGGGGGGGGCACCTACAATGAGCAGTTCTTC. It is translated as CASSYGGGGTYNEQFF.

Note on this clone: One junction end disagrees with the germline gene, perhaps due to a read error. J is TRBJ1-4 and V is TRBV5-6; D gene ambiguous. The CDR3 runs to 14 residues. In germline, CDR1 is SGHDT, CDR2 YYEEEE. The CDR3 sequence is CASSFYSPNEKLSF. CDR3 nucleotide sequence: TGTGCCAGCAGCTTCTACAGCCCGAATGAAAAACTGTCTTTT.

The V gene is TRBV6-1, the J gene TRBJ1-1; the D gene is possibly TRBD1 (5 bases). The length of the CDR3 is 11 residues. Trimming removed 7 bases at V and 7 bases at J, with 10 bases between. Germline V gene data show CDR1 as MNHNS and CDR2 as SASEGT. In nucleotides, the CDR3 is TGTGCCAGCACCTACGACAGTGAAGCTTTCTTT. Translation: CASTYDSEAFF.

The CDR3 DNA sequence: TGTGCCAGCAGTCCAGGGCGGTCTGGGGCCAACGTCCTGACTTTC. Amino acids: CASSPGRSGANVLTF. The genes are TRBV6-5 and TRBJ2-6, with D possibly being TRBD1 (5 bases). This CDR3 spans 15 amino acids. The V gene's germline CDR1 is MNHEY and CDR2 SVGAGI. The germline V and J ends were trimmed by 5 bases and 1 base, with 9 bases remaining between them.

V is TRBV9 and J is TRBJ1-3, with D hard to call. CDR1 and CDR2 (germline): SGDLS, YYNGEE. Trimming pared 0 bases from V and 0 bases from J, leaving 7 bases between. This CDR3 region has 15 residues. The CDR3 region has the DNA TGTGCCAGCAGCGTAGCGGGGTTCTCTGGAAACACCATATATTTT. Translating gives CASSVAGFSGNTIYF.

CDR3 sequence: CASSIRIEQFF. The CDR3, as DNA: TGTGCCAGTAGTATCAGGATTGAGCAGTTCTTC. This chain joins TRBV19 and TRBJ2-1; D is unclear. Per the germline V gene, CDR1 is LNHDA and CDR2 is SQIVND (reference sequence). This CDR3 contains 11 residues. V shed 3 bases and J shed 9 bases, with 6 bases lying between them.

V gene TRBV19 combines with J gene TRBJ1-5; D gene uncertain. Looked up from germline, CDR1 is LNHDA and CDR2 is SQIVND (reference sequence). V was trimmed by 6 bases and J by 3 bases, leaving 12 bases between them. This CDR3 has 14 residues. CDR3 sequence reads: CASSTRAYNQPQHF. The CDR3 DNA reads TGTGCCAGTAGCACGAGAGCCTACAATCAGCCCCAGCATTTT.

With regard to this clone: Other DNA sequences in the same sample also yield this CDR3. V and J are TRBV9 and TRBJ1-2; perhaps TRBD1 as D (6 bases). V dropped 3 bases and J dropped 7 bases, with 13 bases sitting between them. This CDR3 is 13 amino acids long. Per the germline V gene, CDR1 is SGDLS and CDR2 is YYNGEE. For the CDR3, the DNA is TGTGCCAGCAGCGCCCAGCAGGGGTCTGGCTACACCTTC. Its protein is CASSAQQGSGYTF.

The sample holds a few counts of this clone. The chain employs TRBV27 and TRBJ2-7; TRBD2 might be the D (5 bases). V shed 2 bases and J shed 1 base, with 12 bases lying between them. Per germline, CDR1 MNHEY and CDR2 SMNVEV (reference sequence). CDR3 length equals 15 residues. This CDR3 reads CASSLSGRPSYEQYF. The CDR3 DNA follows: TGTGCCAGCAGTTTAAGTGGGAGACCTTCCTACGAGCAGTACTTC.

V and J are TRBV4-1 and TRBJ2-5; TRBD1 agrees at 8 bases. V lost 4 bases to trimming and J lost 4 bases; unmatched junction nucleotides: 11. CDR1 MGHRA and CDR2 YSYEKL come from the germline V gene. This CDR3 has 16 amino acids. CDR3 sequence (DNA): TGCGCCAGCAGCCTCCTACCCAGGGGGCGCGGAGAGACCCAGTACTTC. It specifies CASSLLPRGRGETQYF.

The rearrangement joins TRBV11-3 to TRBJ2-7; 8 bases agree with TRBD1. With V trimmed by 5 bases and J by 2 bases, 5 bases remained unmatched. Per the germline V gene, CDR1 is SGHNT and CDR2 is YENEEA. CDR3 length: 14 amino acids. In DNA form, the CDR3 reads TGTGCCAGCAGCCAACAGGGGGATACCTACGAGCAGTACTTC. Translating gives CASSQQGDTYEQYF.

The rearrangement links TRBV27 to TRBJ1-5; weak D call: TRBD1 (5 bases). The germline V gene encodes CDR1 MNHEY and CDR2 SMNVEV (reference sequence). V was pared by 5 bases and J by 6 bases, with 11 bases between. This CDR3 comprises 13 residues. CDR3 nucleotide sequence: TGTGCCAGCAGTCCCCATGGGGCTCAGCCCCAGCATTTT. Encoded protein: CASSPHGAQPQHF.